This T cell receptor delta chain was retrieved from a study of gamma-delta T cells after stem cell transplantation. The CDR3 spans 24 residues, counting both ends. Notes on this clone: The DNA is left out, because the CDR3 cannot be placed on it with certainty; the CDR3 is given as TCRdb lists it.

TCRdb re-called the RT-PCR reads using CATT. The table records 10,000 to 12,000 delta-chain clones, less than 50% of them present only once. This TCR was sampled from a human donor. It is not recorded whose cells these are; they may come from a transplant donor. The J gene was recorded as TRDJ1; no V gene was called; TRDD3, the table's D call, was not compared with the DNA. Sequencing was carried out using gamma-delta T cells. CDR3 sequence: CAIGPKTFLRGWGRYPCYTDKLIF.